This paragraph covers one TCR beta chain sequence. This sample was included in a study of blood T cell repertoires in COVID-19. About the research overall: Sites in the United States, Italy and Spain provided acute and convalescent COVID-19 samples. Sample material is recorded as cDNA or gDNA derived from T cells, B-cell-depleted T cells, or PBMCs.

The repertoire was sequenced with immunoSEQ multiplex PCR; TCRdb's copy has only in-frame clones and lacks some. Altogether approximately 270,000 clones are present, roughly 91% being singletons, with the ten largest covering under 2.5%. The sequence came from a woman aged 60-70 years who had recovered from COVID-19. The sequencing sample was made of PBMCs or T cells enriched from blood (not recorded which).

The CDR3 DNA reads TGTGCCAGCAGTTTATTCGGACAGTACAATGAGCAGTTCTTC. Amino acid sequence: CASSLFGQYNEQFF. V gene TRBV28 combines with J gene TRBJ2-1; maybe TRBD1 (6 bases). The CDR3 loop spans 14 amino acids. CDR1 and CDR2 from the germline V gene are MDHEN and SYDVKM. The V gene lost 1 base and the J gene lost 4 bases, with 8 bases spanning the gap.